This TCR beta chain was captured by sequencing in a study of graft-versus-host responses after intestinal transplantation. In the study overall: Every transplant recipient was induced with anti-thymocyte globulin, then maintained on tacrolimus and steroids for two to three years.

Method: immunoSEQ multiplex PCR; TCRdb's copy keeps in-frame clones and lacks some. The sample lists some 44,000 clones, around 96% occurring once. The specimen was PBMCs, collected around 330 days after intestinal transplant. This TCR derives from a human patient who received an intestinal transplant, so some T cells may come from the graft donor.

CDR3 in amino acids: CASSQAGGDTGELFF. The DNA of the CDR3 is TGTGCCAGCAGCCAAGCAGGGGGGGACACCGGGGAGCTGTTTTTT. The chain combines TRBV4-2 with TRBJ2-2; either TRBD1 or TRBD2 may supply D (7 bases each). Trimming removed 1 base at V and 3 bases at J, with 9 bases between. The CDR3 spans 15 residues. In germline, CDR1 is LGHNA, CDR2 YNFKEQ.